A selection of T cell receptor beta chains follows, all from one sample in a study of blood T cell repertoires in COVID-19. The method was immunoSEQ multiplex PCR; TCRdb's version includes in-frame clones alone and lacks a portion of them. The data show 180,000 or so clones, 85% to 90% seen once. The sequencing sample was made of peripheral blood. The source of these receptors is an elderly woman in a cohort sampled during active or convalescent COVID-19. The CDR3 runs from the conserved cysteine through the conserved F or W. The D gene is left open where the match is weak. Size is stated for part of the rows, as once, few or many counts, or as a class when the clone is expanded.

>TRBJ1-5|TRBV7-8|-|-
CASSLDRNQPQHF
TGTGCCAGCAGCCTCGACAGAAATCAGCCCCAGCATTTT
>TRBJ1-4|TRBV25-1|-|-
CASSEFANEKLFF
TGTGCCAGCAGTGAATTTGCGAATGAAAAACTGTTTTTT
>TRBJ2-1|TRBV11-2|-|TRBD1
CASSARTGVGNEQFF
TGTGCCAGCAGCGCCCGGACAGGGGTCGGCAATGAGCAGTTCTTC
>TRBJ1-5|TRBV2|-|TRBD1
CASFAGGSGQPQHF
TGTGCCAGCTTTGCAGGGGGTTCCGGTCAGCCCCAGCATTTT
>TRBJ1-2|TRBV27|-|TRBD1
CASRSGGRGYGYTF
TGTGCCAGCAGATCAGGGGGCAGGGGGTATGGCTACACCTTC
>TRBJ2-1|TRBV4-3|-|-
CASSQGRQGGNEQFF
TGCGCCAGCAGCCAAGGTCGGCAGGGCGGCAATGAGCAGTTCTTC
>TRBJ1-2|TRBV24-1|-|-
CATYKFSSPTSYGYTF
TGTGCCACGTACAAATTCTCTAGCCCGACCTCATATGGCTACACCTTC
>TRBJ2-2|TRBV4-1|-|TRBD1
CASSPRQGRAGELFF
TGCGCCAGCAGCCCCCGACAGGGAAGGGCCGGGGAGCTGTTTTTT
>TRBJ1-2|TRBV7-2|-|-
CASSAGRSVYGYTF
TGTGCCAGCAGCGCGGGACGGAGCGTATATGGCTACACCTTC
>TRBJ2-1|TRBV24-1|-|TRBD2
CATIGTSGGNEQFF
TGTGCCACCATCGGGACTAGCGGGGGCAATGAGCAGTTCTTC
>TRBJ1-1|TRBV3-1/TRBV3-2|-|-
CASSRFAGGGAFF
TGTGCCAGCAGCCGTTTCGCAGGAGGCGGAGCTTTCTTT
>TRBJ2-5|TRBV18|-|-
CASSRNSQETQYF
TGTGCCAGCTCACGGAACAGCCAAGAGACCCAGTACTTC
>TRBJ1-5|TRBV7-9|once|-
CASSPPGTFHNQPQHF
TGTGCCAGCAGTCCACCCGGGACATTCCACAATCAGCCCCAGCATTTT
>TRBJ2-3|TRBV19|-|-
CASSIERADTQYF
TGTGCCAGTAGTATCGAGCGGGCAGATACGCAGTATTTT
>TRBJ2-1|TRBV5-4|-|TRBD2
CASSPRASGAASYNEQFF
TGTGCCAGCAGCCCCCGGGCTAGCGGGGCCGCCTCCTACAATGAGCAGTTCTTC
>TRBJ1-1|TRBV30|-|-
CAWSDRRGTEAFF
TGTGCCTGGAGTGACCGCAGGGGTACTGAAGCTTTCTTT
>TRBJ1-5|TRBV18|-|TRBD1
CASSPGRGPYNQPQHF
TGTGCCAGCTCACCAGGAAGGGGGCCCTACAATCAGCCCCAGCATTTT
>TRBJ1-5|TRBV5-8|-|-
CASSLSGLGHQPQHF
TGTGCCAGCAGCTTGTCCGGACTAGGTCATCAGCCCCAGCATTTT
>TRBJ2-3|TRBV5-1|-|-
CASFDPGTDTQYF
TGCGCCAGCTTTGATCCGGGCACAGATACGCAGTATTTT